Listed below are T cell receptor beta chains from one sample, sequenced in a study of blood T cell repertoires in COVID-19. The table came from immunoSEQ multiplex PCR; TCRdb's copy has only in-frame clones and leaves some out. The sample has some 150,000 clones, 70% to 90% seen once. Material for sequencing was peripheral blood. These receptors originate from a woman between 55 and 75 years old with acute or convalescent COVID-19. Each CDR3 is given without its conserved first and last residue.

TRBJ2-1 TRBV5-4 ASSLAGQSYNEQF
TRBJ1-4 TRBV6-4 ASSAFGQGGEKLF
TRBJ2-6 TRBV7-6 ASSLHSGANVLT
TRBJ1-2 TRBV5-1 ASSLDDRGHGYT
TRBJ2-3 TRBV28 ASISRGGSDTQY
TRBJ2-3 TRBV9 ASSVAEVAGGPPDTQY
TRBJ1-1 TRBV18 ASSPPVRVGGTEAF
TRBJ1-2 TRBV10-3 AISESSGRDYGYT
TRBJ2-1 TRBV7-7 ASSPQLAGGQNEQF
TRBJ1-3 TRBV28 ASSSLQLSGNTIY
TRBJ2-3 TRBV9 ASSVGRGGTTDTQY